The 4 T cell receptor beta chains below were found in one sample sequenced in a study of response to subunit inactivated influenza vaccine. TCRdb analysed the RT-PCR reads with MiXCR anew, one entry per CDR3 protein. The data contain 710,000 or so distinct CDR3 sequences, more than 15% of them singletons. The material was PBMCs from blood, obtained 12 days after vaccination. The receptors shown here come from a man between 50 and 59 years old who received an inactivated influenza vaccine.

Only a few counts were recorded for this clonotype. The J gene is TRBJ2-1, the V gene TRBV9, with TRBD2 identical over 9 bases. The CDR3 covers 15 residues. V was clipped by 0 bases and J by 7 bases; unmatched bases: 5. Germline CDR1 reads SGDLS; CDR2 reads YYNGEE. CDR3 sequence reads: CASSVDLAGWNEQFF. CDR3 bases: TGTGCCAGCAGCGTAGATCTAGCGGGGTGGAATGAGCAGTTCTTC.

The V call is TRBV3-1, the J call TRBJ2-5; 9 bases match TRBD1. There are 15 residues in the CDR3. Trimming at V came to 3 bases and at J to 4 bases, leaving 6 bases not matched to a gene. Germline CDR1 reads LGHDT; CDR2 reads YNNKEL (reference sequence). DNA of the CDR3: TGTGCCAGCAGCCACCTGGGACAGGGAACAGAGACCCAGTACTTC. This encodes CASSHLGQGTETQYF.

V is TRBV12-3 or TRBV12-4 and J is TRBJ2-3; D is perhaps TRBD2 (6 bases). The CDR3 sequence is 15 residues long. The V and J ends lost 8 bases and 2 bases respectively, with 17 bases between them. The CDR3 nucleotides read TGTGCCAGCTCCCCGGGAAGCGGGTACACAGATACGCAGTATTTT. This encodes CASSPGSGYTDTQYF.

The V call is TRBV2, the J call TRBJ2-2; TRBD1 matches 8 bases. The CDR3 is made up of 16 amino acids. In germline, CDR1 is SNHLY, CDR2 FYNNEI. Trimming removed 5 bases from V and 4 bases from J; junction bases left unmatched: 9. The CDR3 is CASSPRTGIGTGELFF. CDR3 sequence (DNA): TGTGCCAGCAGTCCAAGGACAGGGATAGGCACCGGGGAGCTGTTTTTT. The whole variable domain, remainder taken from reference TRBV2 and TRBJ2-2, is EPEVTQTPSHQVTQMGQEVILRCVPISNHLYFYWYRQILGQKVEFLVSFYNNEISEKSEIFDDQFSVERPDGSNFTLKIRSTKLEDSAMYFCASSPRTGIGTGELFFGEGSRLTVL.